This T cell receptor beta chain was captured in a study of blood T cell repertoires in COVID-19. Study details: PBMCs, B-cell-depleted T cells, or T cells were the source of the cDNA or gDNA that made up the material.

This clone has just one count. Sequencing used immunoSEQ multiplex PCR; TCRdb keeps in-frame clones, though not all of them. Of some 45,000 clones listed, about three quarters are singletons. Germline values: CDR1 SQVTM, CDR2 ANQGSEA. This CDR3 is 13 amino acids long. V lost 4 bases, J lost 5 bases, and 15 bases lay in between. This TCR came from a man between 70 and 80 years old with active or convalescent COVID-19. The chain uses TRBV29-1 and TRBJ2-7; D is undetermined. The sample taken for sequencing was peripheral blood. The chain's CDR3 is CSVVARRFHEQYF. In DNA form, the CDR3 reads TGCAGCGTTGTTGCGAGGCGTTTCCACGAGCAGTACTTC.